Listed here is a single T cell receptor (beta chain). The source of the sample is a study of blood T cell repertoires in COVID-19. The CDR3 totals 13 residues. The V gene's germline CDR1 is SGHTA and CDR2 FQGTGA. Deletions cut 1 base from V and 2 bases from J, with 5 bases between. Measured with immunoSEQ multiplex PCR; TCRdb has only the in-frame clones, and not every one. The sample shows fewer than 90,000 clones, around four fifths of them seen only once. This sequence joins TRBV7-3 and TRBJ2-5; no firm D call. This receptor was obtained from a human donor in a cohort sampled during active COVID-19. Sequenced input: peripheral blood. DNA of the CDR3: TGTGCCAGCAGCTTAAGTCTACAAGAGACCCAGTACTTC. Residues: CASSLSLQETQYF. Variable domain in full (rest from reference TRBV7-3 and TRBJ2-5): GAGVSQTPSNKVTEKGKYVELRCDPISGHTALYWYRQSLGQGPEFLIYFQGTGAADDSGLPNDRFFAVRPEGSVSTLKIQRTERGDSAVYLCASSLSLQETQYFGPGTRLLVL.